The 17 T cell receptor beta chains given below trace back to one sample, sequenced in a study of cytomegalovirus exposure and HLA in healthy donors. The data were produced by immunoSEQ multiplex PCR, yet TCRdb's version contains in-frame clones alone and is incomplete. The sample records about 150,000 clones, 90% being singletons. Sequenced material: PBMCs. The origin of the receptors is a young woman in good health and CMV-seropositive.

This clone was observed a handful of times. This sequence joins TRBV28 and TRBJ2-7, with 10 bases lining up with TRBD2. The CDR3 length is 16 residues. Germline CDR1 is MDHEN and CDR2 is SYDVKM. The V and J ends lost 5 bases and 0 bases, in that order; junction bases with no gene match: 7. The CDR3, as DNA: TGTGCCAGCAGTCCAGAGGGACTAGCGAGCTCCTACGAGCAGTACTTC. Protein product: CASSPEGLASSYEQYF.

This clone occurred many times. This chain connects TRBV2 to TRBJ1-4, with 9 bases matching TRBD1. CDR1 and CDR2 from the germline V gene are SNHLY and FYNNEI. Unmatched junction bases numbered 9, after V lost 6 bases and J lost 4 bases. The CDR3 has 16 residues. This CDR3 is CASSLTGTGHNEKLFF. The CDR3 DNA is TGTGCCAGCAGCCTAACAGGGACAGGGCATAATGAAAAACTGTTTTTT.

This chain links TRBV28 with TRBJ2-1; 12 bases align to TRBD1. With V trimmed by 6 bases and J by 11 bases, 14 bases remained unmatched. The CDR3 runs 16 residues. Germline CDR1 MDHEN, CDR2 SYDVKM. The CDR3 sequence is CASSPTGTGGKTKQFF. The CDR3, as DNA: TGTGCCAGCAGCCCAACCGGGACAGGGGGCAAAACAAAGCAGTTCTTC.

This rearrangement joins TRBV9 to TRBJ2-2; the D gene is possibly TRBD2 (6 bases). Trimming left V 1 base short and J 5 bases short, with 18 bases between. Germline-derived CDR1 and CDR2 are SGDLS and YYNGEE. The CDR3 has 17 residues. CDR3 DNA: TGTGCCAGCAGCGTACTTGCTGGCGGGAAAGGGACCGGGGAGCTGTTTTTT. The encoded protein is CASSVLAGGKGTGELFF.

The rearrangement uses TRBV6-1 and TRBJ2-1; 10 positions agree with TRBD2. The trim removed 5 bases at V and 9 bases at J, leaving 10 bases unmatched. The CDR3 consists of 15 residues. From germline, CDR1 is MNHNS and CDR2 SASEGT. DNA of the CDR3: TGTGCCAGCAGTTTAGCGGGGGGTGTAGGTAGTGAGCAGTTCTTC. This encodes CASSLAGGVGSEQFF.

The J gene is TRBJ2-7, the V gene TRBV28, with 8 bases matching TRBD2. Germline assignment: CDR1 MDHEN and CDR2 SYDVKM. The CDR3 loop spans 16 amino acids. With 7 bases clipped from V and 2 bases from J, the junction kept 13 bases outside the gene matches. The CDR3 sequence: CASIQSASGRTYEQYF. CDR3 coding DNA: TGTGCCAGCATCCAATCGGCTAGCGGGCGCACCTACGAGCAGTACTTC.

This chain links TRBV11-1 with TRBJ2-2; D perhaps matches TRBD2 (6 bases). V lost 6 bases and J 4 bases, leaving 18 bases between the germline ends. The CDR3 is 16 residues long. CDR1 is SGHAT, CDR2 FQDESV, per germline (reference sequence). The CDR3 sequence is CASRPTTGGFTGELFF. The CDR3 nucleotides read TGTGCCAGCAGACCGACAACAGGAGGGTTCACCGGGGAGCTGTTTTTT. Based on the CDR3 plus reference TRBV11-1 and TRBJ2-2, the full variable domain is EAEVAQSPRYKITEKSQAVAFWCDPISGHATLYWYRQILGQGPELLVQFQDESVVDDSQLPKDRFSAERLKGVDSTLKIQPAELGDSAMYLCASRPTTGGFTGELFFGEGSRLTVL.

This clone showed up just once. The rearrangement joins TRBV29-1 to TRBJ2-1; D is perhaps TRBD2 (6 bases). The V gene lost 4 bases and the J gene lost 6 bases, with 13 bases spanning the gap. The CDR3 contains 13 residues. Germline V gives CDR1 SQVTM, CDR2 ANQGSEA. CDR3 amino acids: CSVASLRGNEQFF. DNA of the CDR3: TGCAGCGTTGCGTCACTGCGGGGCAATGAGCAGTTCTTC.

The CDR3 nucleotides read TGTGCCAGCAGTTACGGGCAGGGGAACTATGGCTACACCTTC. Protein: CASSYGQGNYGYTF. J is TRBJ1-2 and V is TRBV6-5; perhaps TRBD1 as D (6 bases). Germline-derived CDR1 and CDR2 are MNHEY and SVGAGI. Trimming shortened V by 2 bases and J by 2 bases, and 9 bases separated the two germline ends. The length of the CDR3 is 14 residues.

The V call is TRBV18, the J call TRBJ1-1, with D maybe TRBD1 (6 bases). Germline V gives CDR1 KGHSH, CDR2 LQKENI. The V end lost 0 bases, the J end lost 1 base, and 9 bases lay between the germline ends. This CDR3 is built from 15 residues. The CDR3 DNA reads TGTGCCAGCTCACCACCTTCAGGGGCGAACACTGAAGCTTTCTTT. Encoded protein: CASSPPSGANTEAFF.

The chain combines TRBV5-8 with TRBJ2-1; the D gene is possibly TRBD2 (5 bases). CDR1 and CDR2 (germline): SGHTS, YDEGEE. CDR3 size: 16 residues. V was pared by 4 bases and J by 0 bases, with 14 bases between. Here the CDR3 DNA reads TGTGCCAGCAGCCCGATTAGAGGAGGCTCCTACAATGAGCAGTTCTTC. Translating gives CASSPIRGGSYNEQFF.

The J gene is TRBJ2-3, the V gene TRBV29-1; 10 nucleotides line up with TRBD2. This CDR3 is 17 amino acids long. The germline V gene has CDR1 SQVTM and CDR2 ANQGSEA. V lost 1 base to trimming and J lost 0 bases; unmatched junction nucleotides: 7. The CDR3 nucleotides are TGCAGCGTTGAAGGGGGTAGCGGGGGGACCAGCACAGATACGCAGTATTTT. This translates into CSVEGGSGGTSTDTQYF.

The CDR3 nucleotides read TGTGCCAGCAGCTTGCTGCGGGGGGGCCGAAATGAGCAGTTCTTC. This gives the protein CASSLLRGGRNEQFF. The chain has TRBV5-6 and TRBJ2-1; 9 positions match TRBD2. V lost 1 base and J lost 7; bases outside the gene matches: 6. This CDR3 has 15 amino acids. Germline assignment: CDR1 SGHDT and CDR2 YYEEEE.

J is TRBJ2-7 and V is TRBV7-8; a weak D match, TRBD1 (5 bases). The germline gives CDR1 SGHVS, CDR2 FQNEAQ. CDR3 length: 11 amino acids. V lost 7 bases to trimming and J lost 3 bases, with 7 bases between them. The CDR3 nucleotides are TGTGCCAGCACCCAGGGCTACGAGCAGTACTTC. Protein: CASTQGYEQYF.

The chain carries TRBV5-1 and TRBJ2-7; 10 nucleotides match TRBD2. The CDR3 consists of 14 residues. The V and J ends lost 2 bases and 2 bases, in that order; junction bases with no gene match: 1. The germline V gene has CDR1 SGHRS and CDR2 YFSETQ. CDR3 sequence reads: CASSLTSGAYEQYF. The CDR3, as DNA: TGCGCCAGCAGCTTAACTAGCGGGGCCTACGAGCAGTACTTC.

CDR3 sequence: CASSQETSPEKTQYF. CDR3 nucleotide sequence: TGCGCCAGCAGCCAAGAGACATCCCCTGAGAAGACCCAGTACTTC. This rearrangement joins TRBV4-1 to TRBJ2-5, with D hard to call. Germline loops: CDR1 MGHRA, CDR2 YSYEKL. The CDR3 is made up of 15 amino acids. V shed 0 bases and J shed 6 bases, with 14 bases lying between them.

Comments on this clone: Other DNA sequences in the sample encode the same CDR3. The DNA of the CDR3 is TGTGCCAGCAGCGTTAGCGGCGGCACAGATACGCAGTATTTT. Amino acids: CASSVSGGTDTQYF. The genes are TRBV9 and TRBJ2-3; D perhaps matches TRBD2 (6 bases). CDR1 and CDR2 (germline): SGDLS, YYNGEE. Trimming removed 2 bases at V and 1 base at J, with 8 bases between. This CDR3 contains 14 residues.